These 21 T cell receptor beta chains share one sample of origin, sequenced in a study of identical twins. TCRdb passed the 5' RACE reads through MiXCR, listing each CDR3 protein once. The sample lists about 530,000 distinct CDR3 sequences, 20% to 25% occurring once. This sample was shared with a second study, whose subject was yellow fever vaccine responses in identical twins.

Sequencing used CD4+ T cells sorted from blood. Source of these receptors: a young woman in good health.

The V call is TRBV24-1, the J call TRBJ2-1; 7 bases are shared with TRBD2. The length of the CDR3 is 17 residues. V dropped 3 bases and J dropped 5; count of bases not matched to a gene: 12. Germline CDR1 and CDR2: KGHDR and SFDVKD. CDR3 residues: CATSDMDASGTHNEQFF. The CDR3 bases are TGTGCCACCAGTGATATGGACGCTAGCGGAACCCACAATGAGCAGTTCTTC.

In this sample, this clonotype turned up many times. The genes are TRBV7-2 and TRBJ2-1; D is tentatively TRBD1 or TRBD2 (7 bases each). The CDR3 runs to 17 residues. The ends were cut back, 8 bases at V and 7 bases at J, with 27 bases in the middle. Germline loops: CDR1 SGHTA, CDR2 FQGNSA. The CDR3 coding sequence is TGTGCCAGCTCCCAGGGGGGGGGACCTTTCCCACATAATGAGCAGTTCTTC. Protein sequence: CASSQGGGPFPHNEQFF.

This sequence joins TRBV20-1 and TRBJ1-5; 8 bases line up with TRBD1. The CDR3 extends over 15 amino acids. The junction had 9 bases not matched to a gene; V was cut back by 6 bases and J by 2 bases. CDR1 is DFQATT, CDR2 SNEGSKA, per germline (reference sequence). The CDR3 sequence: CSATDRGSGNQPQHF. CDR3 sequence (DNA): TGCAGTGCAACTGACAGGGGAAGTGGCAATCAGCCCCAGCATTTT.

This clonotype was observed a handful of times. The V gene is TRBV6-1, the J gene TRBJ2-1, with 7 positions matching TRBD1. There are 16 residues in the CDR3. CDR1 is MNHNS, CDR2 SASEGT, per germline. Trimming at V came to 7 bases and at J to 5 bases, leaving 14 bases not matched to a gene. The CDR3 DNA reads TGTGCCAGCATAGGGGCGACAGGGTTTTGGGACAATGAGCAGTTCTTC. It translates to CASIGATGFWDNEQFF.

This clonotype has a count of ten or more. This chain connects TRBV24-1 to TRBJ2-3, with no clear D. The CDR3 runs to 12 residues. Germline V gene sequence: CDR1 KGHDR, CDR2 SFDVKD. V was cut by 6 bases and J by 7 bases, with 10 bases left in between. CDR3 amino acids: CATSTFGNTQYF. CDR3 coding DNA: TGTGCCACCAGTACGTTCGGCAATACGCAGTATTTT.

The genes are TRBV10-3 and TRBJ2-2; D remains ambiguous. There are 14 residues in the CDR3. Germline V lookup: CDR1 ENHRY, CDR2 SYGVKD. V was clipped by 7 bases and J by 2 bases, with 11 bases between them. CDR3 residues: CAINPTANTGELFF. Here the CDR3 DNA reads TGTGCCATCAATCCCACAGCTAACACCGGGGAGCTGTTTTTT.

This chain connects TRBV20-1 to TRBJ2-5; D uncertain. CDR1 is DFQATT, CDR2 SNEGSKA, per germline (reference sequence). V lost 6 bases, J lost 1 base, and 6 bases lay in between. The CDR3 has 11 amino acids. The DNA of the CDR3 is TGCAGTGCCGCTGCCCAAGAGACCCAGTACTTC. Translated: CSAAAQETQYF.

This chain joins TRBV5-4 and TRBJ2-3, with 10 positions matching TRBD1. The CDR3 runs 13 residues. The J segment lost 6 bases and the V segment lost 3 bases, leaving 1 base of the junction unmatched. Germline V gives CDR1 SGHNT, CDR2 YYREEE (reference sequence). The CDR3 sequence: CASSSGQGDTQYF. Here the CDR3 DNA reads TGTGCCAGCAGCTCGGGACAGGGGGATACGCAGTATTTT.

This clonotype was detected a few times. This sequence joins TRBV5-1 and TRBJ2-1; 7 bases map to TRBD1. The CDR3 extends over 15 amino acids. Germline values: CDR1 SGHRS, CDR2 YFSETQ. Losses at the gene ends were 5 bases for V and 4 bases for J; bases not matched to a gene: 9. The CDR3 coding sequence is TGCGCCAGCAGAAGACAGGGTTTCTGGTACAATGAGCAGTTCTTC. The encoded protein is CASRRQGFWYNEQFF.

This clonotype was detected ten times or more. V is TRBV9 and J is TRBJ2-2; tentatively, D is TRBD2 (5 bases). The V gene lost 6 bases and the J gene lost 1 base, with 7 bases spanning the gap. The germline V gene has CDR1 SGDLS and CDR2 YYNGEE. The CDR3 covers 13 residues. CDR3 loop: CASTGGNTGELFF. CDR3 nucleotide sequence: TGTGCCAGCACCGGAGGGAACACCGGGGAGCTGTTTTTT.

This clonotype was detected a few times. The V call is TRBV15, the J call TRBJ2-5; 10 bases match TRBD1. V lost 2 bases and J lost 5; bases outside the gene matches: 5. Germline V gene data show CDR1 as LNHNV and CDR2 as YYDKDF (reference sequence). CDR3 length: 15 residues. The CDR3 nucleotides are TGTGCCACCAGCAGATCCGGGACAGGGGTGGAGACCCAGTACTTC. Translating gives CATSRSGTGVETQYF.

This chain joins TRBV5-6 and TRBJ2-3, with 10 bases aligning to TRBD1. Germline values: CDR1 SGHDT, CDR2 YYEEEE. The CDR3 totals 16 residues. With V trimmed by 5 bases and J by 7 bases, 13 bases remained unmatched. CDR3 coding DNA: TGTGCCAGCAGTCCCGCGGGGGACAGGGGACGAAATACGCAGTATTTT. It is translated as CASSPAGDRGRNTQYF.

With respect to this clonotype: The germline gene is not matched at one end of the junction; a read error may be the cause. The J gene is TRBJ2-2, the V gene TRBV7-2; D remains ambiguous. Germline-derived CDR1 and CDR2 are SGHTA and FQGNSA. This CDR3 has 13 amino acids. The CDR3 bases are TGTGCCAGCAGCGTAGCCAGAGGCGGGGAGCTGTTTTTT. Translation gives CASSVARGGELFF.

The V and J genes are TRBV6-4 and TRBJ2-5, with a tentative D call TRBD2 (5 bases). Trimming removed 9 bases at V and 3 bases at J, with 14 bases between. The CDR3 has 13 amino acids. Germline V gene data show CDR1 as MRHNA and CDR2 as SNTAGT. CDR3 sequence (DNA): TGTGCCAGGATCTCGAGGGTCGAAGAGACCCAGTACTTC. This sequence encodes CARISRVEETQYF.

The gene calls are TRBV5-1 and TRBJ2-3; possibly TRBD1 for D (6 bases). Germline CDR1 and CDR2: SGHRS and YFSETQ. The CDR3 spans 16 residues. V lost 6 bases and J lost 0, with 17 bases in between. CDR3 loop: CASTASDRLSTDTQYF. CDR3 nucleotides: TGCGCCAGCACCGCCTCCGACAGGCTTAGCACAGATACGCAGTATTTT.

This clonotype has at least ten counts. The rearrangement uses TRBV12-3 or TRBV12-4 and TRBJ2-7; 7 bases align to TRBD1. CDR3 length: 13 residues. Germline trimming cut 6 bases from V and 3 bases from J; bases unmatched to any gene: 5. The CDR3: CASSRDRSYEQYV. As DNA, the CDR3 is TGTGCCAGCAGCAGGGACAGAAGCTACGAGCAGTACGTC.

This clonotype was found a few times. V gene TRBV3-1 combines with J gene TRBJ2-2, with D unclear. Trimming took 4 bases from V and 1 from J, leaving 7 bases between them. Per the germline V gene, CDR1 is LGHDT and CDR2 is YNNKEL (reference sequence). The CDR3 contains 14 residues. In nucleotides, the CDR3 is TGTGCCAGCAGCCCCCCCCAGAACACCGGGGAGCTGTTTTTT. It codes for CASSPPQNTGELFF.

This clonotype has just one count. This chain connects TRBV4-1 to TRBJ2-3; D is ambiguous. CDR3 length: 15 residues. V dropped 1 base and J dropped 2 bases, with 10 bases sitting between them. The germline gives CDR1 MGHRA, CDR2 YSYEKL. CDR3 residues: CASSQVPLITDTQYF. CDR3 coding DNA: TGCGCCAGCAGCCAAGTTCCACTTATCACAGATACGCAGTATTTT.

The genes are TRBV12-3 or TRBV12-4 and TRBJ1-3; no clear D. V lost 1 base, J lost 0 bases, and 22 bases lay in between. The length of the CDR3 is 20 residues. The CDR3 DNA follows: TGTGCCAGCAGTTTAGGTCTAACATCGGCGGAGGGAACCTCTGGAAACACCATATATTTT. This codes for CASSLGLTSAEGTSGNTIYF.

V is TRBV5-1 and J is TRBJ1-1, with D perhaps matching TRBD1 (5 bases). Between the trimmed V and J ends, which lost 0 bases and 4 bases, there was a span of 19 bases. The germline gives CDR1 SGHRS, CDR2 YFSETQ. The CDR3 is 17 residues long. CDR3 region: CASSLGGGQGRGTEAFF. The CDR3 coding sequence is TGCGCCAGCAGCTTGGGAGGTGGGCAGGGAAGAGGCACTGAAGCTTTCTTT.

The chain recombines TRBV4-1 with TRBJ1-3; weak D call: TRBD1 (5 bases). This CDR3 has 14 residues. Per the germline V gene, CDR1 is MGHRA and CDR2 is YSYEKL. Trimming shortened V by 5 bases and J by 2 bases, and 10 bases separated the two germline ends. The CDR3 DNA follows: TGCGCCAGCAGCGTCGGGACTGCTGGAAACACCATATATTTT. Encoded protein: CASSVGTAGNTIYF.